This T cell receptor beta chain was retrieved from a study of cytomegalovirus exposure and HLA in healthy donors (dated by TCRdb to about 2017). Describing the broader study: According to an earlier analysis of a few hundred of the donors, 150 million to 200 million T cells yielded approximately 120 million unique TCR beta sequences and 276 Gb of sequence data. High-throughput TCR immunosequencing, statistical association of individual TCRs with disease status, and machine learning were combined to predict cytomegalovirus infection status. Roughly 300 gigabases of sequencing data and around 85 million unique TCR sequences made up an early release that covered roughly 670 HLA-typed donors. A later genetic analysis used genome-wide SNP genotypes for about 60% of the roughly 670 donors, treating that subset as a discovery cohort. In a later analysis, previously published TCR beta repertoires from about 670 donors were re-analyzed and high-resolution HLA genotyping was added so that TCR occurrence patterns could be studied. An earlier analysis of around 640 of the donors used high-throughput TCR beta sequencing to judge whether each TCR beta V gene segment behaved as functional or pseudogenic. Alongside the repertoire data, information on donor age, sex, ethnicity and CMV serostatus was compiled. The study aimed to test whether cataloging public T cell receptors could reveal signatures of past pathogen exposure. Several DR-DQ haplotypes were handled as single units for association and clustering because linkage in the cohort was strong. Typing coverage varied by locus: roughly 620-640 donors for A, B, C, DRB1 and DQB1; more than 500 for DQA1; more than 600 for DPA1; roughly 450 for DPB1. Along with the roughly 700-subject first cohort, a separate validation cohort of over a hundred different subjects was used. On average, roughly 240,000 unique TCR beta nucleotide sequences were sequenced per donor among roughly 430 genotyped donors of the cohort, with roughly 18% of those sequences being non-productive. HLA typing included class I and class II loci at four-digit resolution. The study profiled the T cell repertoires of about 720 subjects by immunosequencing and related them to cytomegalovirus serostatus. The later analysis used no new phenotypic data to find candidate immune exposures, relying instead on TCR beta sequences and their occurrence across donors. The genetic ancestry cluster associated with self-reported Caucasian donors included over 80% of the 350 to 500 genotyped donors. Every discovery cohort repertoire had been produced on one sequencing platform. Overall study results and their limits: A later genetic analysis associated a missense DCLRE1C variant with V-gene and J-gene trimming of TCR beta chains, and an independent cohort replicated the association. A total of 164 TCR beta chains were listed by the study as associated with cytomegalovirus. A group of highly shared sequence variants was considered likely to be a technical artifact of the sequencing pipeline. Linkage disequilibrium might explain the correlated functional status among segregating V segments, but an unknown experimental factor could not be ruled out. A later analysis found that most CMV-associated TCR beta chains appeared HLA-restricted, with HLA associations seemingly driven largely by CMV exposure. In vitro tests confirmed that three of the cytomegalovirus-associated TCR beta chains recognize cytomegalovirus antigens. Broadly in line with IMGT annotations, most TCR beta V segments showed up in productive rearrangements about 90% or about 30% of the time in an earlier analysis of several hundred of the donors. Because HLA typing was missing for some donors at each locus, association tests included only the typed subset. In both the original and validation cohorts, the classifier was reported to diagnose cytomegalovirus status with high specificity and sensitivity. It was suggested by the authors that the approach could potentially be generalized to other disease states and immunological phenotypes. CMV serostatus was the only immune exposure information available for the cohort. When HLA alleles, especially DR and DQ, strongly co-occurred, attributing TCR associations to individual alleles was difficult. Specific HLA alleles were associated with roughly 17,000 TCR beta sequences at a false discovery rate of 0.05 in a later analysis. The presence/absence analyses assumed that sequencing depth was roughly uniform across donors, and that assumption may not be true. In a later analysis, several top co-occurrence clusters were reported to appear linked to parvovirus B19, influenza, CMV and Epstein-Barr virus. Across donors, most TCR sequences were observed very rarely, whereas some public TCRs were present in many individuals. In this cohort, only TCR beta chains were sequenced, and detectable features were limited by the absence of alpha or paired-chain data. A further reported finding was that TCR beta sequences accurately predicted the HLA-A and HLA-B alleles for most subjects in the first cohort. A later analysis found that HLA-associated TCR beta chains were more clonally expanded and had lower generation probabilities than equally common non-associated chains. Some IMGT-functional V segments, including TRBV6-2 and TRBV6-3, could not be told apart with the 87-base-pair reads, so those segments were excluded. The earlier analysis of 587 of the donors excluded around 17 rarely observed V segments, including chromosome 9 orphons, because counts were too low. According to a later genetic analysis, donors in an Asian-associated ancestry cluster had fewer N-insertions in productive TCRs than the roughly 660-donor mean. According to a later analysis, TCR association rates differed among HLA loci, with DRB1 alleles showing the most associated TCRs and HLA-C alleles showing the fewest.

The cohort consisted of hundreds of healthy bone marrow donors. Cohort members were all nominally healthy when sampled, although unrecorded immune exposures were likely present. The donor tested CMV seropositive, placing the donor among the 289 seropositive members of the cohort. Every donor gave a peripheral blood sample, and the peripheral blood mononuclear cells from that sample were used for TCR beta sequencing. The Qiagen DNeasy Blood Extraction Kit was used to extract genomic DNA from the blood cell samples. Library construction relied on the immunoSEQ multiplex PCR assay. For the multiplex PCR, a mixture combining 60 forward primers for TCR Vbeta segments and 13 reverse primers for TCR Jbeta segments was used. Amplification of the CDR3 region of rearranged TCR beta genes was performed with a multiplex PCR assay on genomic DNA. The amplified TCR beta libraries were sequenced on the Illumina HiSeq System as 87-base-pair reads. Per the authors' processing: A later analysis counted about 80 million unique TCR beta chains across the 666 repertoires, and around 9.9 million of these chains were shared by at least two donors. Raw reads were error-corrected and collapsed into unique sequences with a nearest-neighbor algorithm that merged closely related sequences to remove PCR and sequencing errors. CDR3 sequences were aligned to IMGT reference sequences to assign V, D and J gene segments. For a sequence to be retained, a match of at least six nucleotides was required to both a V gene segment and a J gene segment. Rearrangements were called productive when the CDR3 lacked stop codons and stayed in frame with V and J; all others were non-productive. Following IMGT convention, CDR3 was defined as the stretch from the second conserved V-encoded cysteine to the conserved J-encoded phenylalanine. In an earlier analysis of around 540 of the donors, sequences lacking an unambiguous match to a single V gene segment were excluded. An earlier analysis of 500 to 700 of the donors classified V segments as functional when productive rearrangements were above 56.7% and as segregating when the standard deviation between donors was above 5%. To diagnose cytomegalovirus status from the catalog of TCR beta chain sequences, a statistical classification framework was built. V and J gene assignment, in a later analysis, came from comparing TCR nucleotide sequences with IMGT/GENE-DB human TR gene sequences. In a later analysis, CDR3 sequences and most-parsimonious VDJ recombination scenarios were assigned using the TCRdist pipeline. A later analysis defined each TCR beta chain by its CDR3 amino acid sequence plus V-gene family, and excluded reads lacking a unique V-gene family. As a way to deal with suspected cross-contamination and a sequencing artifact, a later analysis dropped more than 500 nucleotide sequences that were highly shared and had low generation probability. In a later analysis, a clonal expansion index for each public chain was calculated from normalized within-repertoire ranks of inferred template counts. A later analysis computed generation probabilities with a VDJ recombination model fitted to out-of-frame rearrangements, and checked the results against IGoR. In a later analysis, hypergeometric tests were used to score TCR-TCR, TCR-HLA and TCR-CMV co-occurrence, with a repertoire-size bias correction applied to TCR pairs. To estimate false discovery rates, a later analysis permuted the HLA or CMV assignments 20 times. In a later analysis, co-occurring TCRs were grouped using DBSCAN, and TCRdist sequence similarity was added for clustering within HLA-allele-positive subsets. Repertoires with fewer than 30,000 or more than 120,000 public chains were left out of co-occurrence clustering, as were five repertoires with anomalous nucleotide sharing. The source is immuneACCESS, and TCRdb retained only in-frame sequences with V and J called. Part of the clones is not carried over; for the studies checked, unresolved V genes explain less than half of this, and the remainder is unexplained. Clone size and the V and J calls come from that table; the DNA yielded D and trimming. A total of about 170,000 clones appear in this sample, around 84% of them only once. The ten largest clones capture more than 2% of the sample.

Taken from the germline V gene, the CDR1 and CDR2 loops are SGHTA and FQGNSA. From V the trimming removes 6 bases and from J it removes 5 bases, while the gene matches leave 12 bases of the junction unaccounted for. Including cysteine and phenylalanine, the CDR3 has 15 amino acids. Just the 45-base CDR3 DNA is kept, in frame starting at base 1. A few counts support this clone. Its recognized antigen is unknown. No much larger clone is present one base from it, and per-base qualities are unavailable. Source material: PBMCs. This receptor was obtained from a man younger than 30 in good health and CMV-seropositive. The chain uses TRBV7-2 and TRBJ2-5; TRBD2 fits 7 bases in the junction. At the DNA level, the sequence is TGTGCCAGCAGTCGTAAGGGACTAATTGCGGAGACCCAGTACTTC. Its protein is CASSRKGLIAETQYF.